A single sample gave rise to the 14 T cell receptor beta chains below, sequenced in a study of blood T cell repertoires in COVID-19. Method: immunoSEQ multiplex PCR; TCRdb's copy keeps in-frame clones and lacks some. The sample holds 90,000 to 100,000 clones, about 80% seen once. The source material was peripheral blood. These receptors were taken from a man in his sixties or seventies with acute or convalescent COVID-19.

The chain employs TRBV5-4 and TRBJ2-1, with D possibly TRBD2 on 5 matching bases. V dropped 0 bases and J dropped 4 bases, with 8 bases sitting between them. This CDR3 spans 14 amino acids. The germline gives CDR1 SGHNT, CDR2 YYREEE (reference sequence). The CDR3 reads CASSLVTGYNEQFF. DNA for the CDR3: TGTGCCAGCAGCTTGGTGACGGGGTACAATGAGCAGTTCTTC.

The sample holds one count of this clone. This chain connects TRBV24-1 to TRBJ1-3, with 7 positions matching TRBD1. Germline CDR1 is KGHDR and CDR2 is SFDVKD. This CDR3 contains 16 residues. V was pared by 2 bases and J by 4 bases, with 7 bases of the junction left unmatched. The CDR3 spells CATSDSSDRAGNTIYF. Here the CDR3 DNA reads TGTGCCACCAGTGATTCATCCGACAGGGCCGGAAACACCATATATTTT.

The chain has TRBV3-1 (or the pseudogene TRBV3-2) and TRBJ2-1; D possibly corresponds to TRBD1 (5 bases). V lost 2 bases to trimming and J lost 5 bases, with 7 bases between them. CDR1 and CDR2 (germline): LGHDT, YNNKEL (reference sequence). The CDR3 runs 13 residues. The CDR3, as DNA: TGTGCCAGCAGCCAAACCAGGGACAATGAGCAGTTCTTC. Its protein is CASSQTRDNEQFF.

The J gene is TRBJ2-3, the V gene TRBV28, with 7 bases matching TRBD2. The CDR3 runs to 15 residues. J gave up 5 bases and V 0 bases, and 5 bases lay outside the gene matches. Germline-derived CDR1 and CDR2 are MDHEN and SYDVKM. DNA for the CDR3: TGTGCCAGCAGTTTATGGGCGGGGGAGAAAGATACGCAGTATTTT. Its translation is CASSLWAGEKDTQYF.

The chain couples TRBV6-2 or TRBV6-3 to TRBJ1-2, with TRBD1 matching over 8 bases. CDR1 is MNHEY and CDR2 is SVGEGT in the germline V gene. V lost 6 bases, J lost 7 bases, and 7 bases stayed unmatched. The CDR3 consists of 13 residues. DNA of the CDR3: TGTGCCAGCAGCCCTACAGGGGGACGTGGCTACACCTTC. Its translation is CASSPTGGRGYTF.

The CDR3: CASTRDRGASEFF. In DNA, the CDR3 is TGTGCCAGCACCAGGGACAGGGGGGCGTCAGAGTTCTTC. This sequence joins TRBV7-9 and TRBJ2-1; 11 bases line up with TRBD1. V shed 7 bases and J 14 bases; nucleotides not matched to a gene: 10. The CDR3 covers 13 residues. Germline V lookup: CDR1 SEHNR, CDR2 FQNEAQ (reference sequence).

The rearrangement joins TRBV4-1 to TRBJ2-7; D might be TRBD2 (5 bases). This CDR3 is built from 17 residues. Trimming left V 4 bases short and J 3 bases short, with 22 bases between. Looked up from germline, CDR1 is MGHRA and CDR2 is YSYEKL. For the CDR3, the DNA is TGCGCCAGCAGCCGAGACGGAGGCGCTCGGTTCGGCTACGAGCAGTACTTC. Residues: CASSRDGGARFGYEQYF.

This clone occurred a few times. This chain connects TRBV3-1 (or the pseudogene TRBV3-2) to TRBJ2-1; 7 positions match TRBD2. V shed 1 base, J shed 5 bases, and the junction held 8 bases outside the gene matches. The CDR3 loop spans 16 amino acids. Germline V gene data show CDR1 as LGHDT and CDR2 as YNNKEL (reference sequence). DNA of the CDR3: TGTGCCAGCAGCCAAGCCCCCTGGGGAGGGGACAATGAGCAGTTCTTC. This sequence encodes CASSQAPWGGDNEQFF.

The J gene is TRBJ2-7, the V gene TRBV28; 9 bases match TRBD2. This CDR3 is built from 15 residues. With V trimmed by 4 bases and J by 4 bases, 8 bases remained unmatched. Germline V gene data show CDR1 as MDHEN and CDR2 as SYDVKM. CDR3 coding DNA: TGTGCCAGCAGTTCGGCGGGAGGGCCCTCATACGAGCAGTACTTC. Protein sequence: CASSSAGGPSYEQYF.

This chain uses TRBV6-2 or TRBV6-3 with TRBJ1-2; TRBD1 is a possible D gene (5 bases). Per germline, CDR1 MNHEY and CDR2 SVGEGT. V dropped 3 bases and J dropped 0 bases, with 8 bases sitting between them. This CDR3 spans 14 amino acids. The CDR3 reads CASSYGATNYGYTF. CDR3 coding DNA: TGTGCCAGCAGTTATGGGGCAACTAACTATGGCTACACCTTC.

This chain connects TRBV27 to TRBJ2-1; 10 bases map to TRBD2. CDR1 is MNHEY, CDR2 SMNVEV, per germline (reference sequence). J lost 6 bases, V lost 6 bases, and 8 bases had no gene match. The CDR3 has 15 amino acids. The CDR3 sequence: CASSPHTSGVNEQFF. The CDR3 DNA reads TGTGCCAGCAGCCCCCATACTAGCGGGGTCAATGAGCAGTTCTTC.

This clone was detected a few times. CDR3 loop: CASGELRERSEQYF. The CDR3 region has the DNA TGTGCCAGCGGGGAACTGCGGGAGCGGAGCGAGCAGTACTTC. This chain connects TRBV2 to TRBJ2-7; 7 bases align to TRBD2. Germline values: CDR1 SNHLY, CDR2 FYNNEI. This CDR3 has 14 residues. V dropped 8 bases and J dropped 6; count of bases not matched to a gene: 13.

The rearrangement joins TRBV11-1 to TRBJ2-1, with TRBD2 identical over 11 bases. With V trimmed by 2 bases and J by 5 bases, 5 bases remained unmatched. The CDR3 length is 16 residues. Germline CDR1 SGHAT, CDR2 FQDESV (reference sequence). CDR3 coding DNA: TGTGCCAGCAGCTTAAGGACTAGCGGGTTCCACAATGAGCAGTTCTTC. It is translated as CASSLRTSGFHNEQFF.

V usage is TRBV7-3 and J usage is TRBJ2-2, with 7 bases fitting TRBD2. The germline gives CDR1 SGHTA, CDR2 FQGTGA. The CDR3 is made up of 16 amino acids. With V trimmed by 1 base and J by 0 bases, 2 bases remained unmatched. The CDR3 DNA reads TGTGCCAGCAGCTTAATGGCGGGGGCGAACACCGGGGAGCTGTTTTTT. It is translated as CASSLMAGANTGELFF.